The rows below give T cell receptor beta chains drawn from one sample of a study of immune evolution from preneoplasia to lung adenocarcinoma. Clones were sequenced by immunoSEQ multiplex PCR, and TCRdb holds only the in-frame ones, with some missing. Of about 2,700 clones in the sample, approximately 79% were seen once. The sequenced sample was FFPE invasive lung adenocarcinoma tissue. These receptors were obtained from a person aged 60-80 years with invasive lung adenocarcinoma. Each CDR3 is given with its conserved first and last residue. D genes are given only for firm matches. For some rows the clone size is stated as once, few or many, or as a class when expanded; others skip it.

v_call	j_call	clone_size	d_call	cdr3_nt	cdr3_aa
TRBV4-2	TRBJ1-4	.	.	TGTGCCAGCAGCCAAGATAGAAGTACGGAAAAACTGTTTTTT	CASSQDRSTEKLFF
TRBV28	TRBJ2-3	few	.	TGTGCCAGCAGTTCACCGTATCCGGATACGCAGTATTTT	CASSSPYPDTQYF
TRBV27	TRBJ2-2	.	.	TGTGCCAGCAGTTTACCCACAGACACCGGGGAGCTGTTTTTT	CASSLPTDTGELFF
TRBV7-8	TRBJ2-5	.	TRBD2	TGTGCCAGCAGCTTACAGCGGGGGGGGTTCGAGACCCAGTACTTC	CASSLQRGGFETQYF
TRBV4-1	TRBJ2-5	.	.	TGCGCCAGCAGCCAGGGGGCAGAGACCCAGTACTTC	CASSQGAETQYF
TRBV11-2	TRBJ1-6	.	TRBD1	TGTGCCAGCAGCTTAGGGGACAGGGGGTATAATTCACCCCTCCACTTT	CASSLGDRGYNSPLHF
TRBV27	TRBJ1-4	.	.	TGTGCCAGCAGTAACAATGAAAAACTGTTTTTT	CASSNNEKLFF
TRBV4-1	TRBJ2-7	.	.	TGCGCCAGCAGCCAGACGGGACCACCCTACGAGCAGTACTTC	CASSQTGPPYEQYF
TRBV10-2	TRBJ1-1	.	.	TGCGCCAGCAGTGAGGTGGGAAATGAAGCTTTCTTT	CASSEVGNEAFF
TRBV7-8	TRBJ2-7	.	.	TGTGCCAGCAGCTTATCAGGCGAGCAGTACTTC	CASSLSGEQYF
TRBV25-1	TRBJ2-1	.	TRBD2	TGTGCCAGCAGGACTAGCGGGGGATCCTACAATGAGCAGTTCTTC	CASRTSGGSYNEQFF
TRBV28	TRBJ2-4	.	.	TGTGCCAGCAGTTTCAAAAACATTCAGTACTTC	CASSFKNIQYF
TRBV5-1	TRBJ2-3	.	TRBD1	TGCTCCAGCAGCCCCGGGACAGGGGAGACGCAGTATTTT	CSSSPGTGETQYF
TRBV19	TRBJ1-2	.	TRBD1	TGTGCCAGTAGTACATCCGGGACAGGAGATAAAGGCTACACCTTC	CASSTSGTGDKGYTF
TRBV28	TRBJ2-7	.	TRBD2	TGTGCCAGCAGTTTAAGTTTGGGGCTAGCGGGATACGAGCAGTACTTC	CASSLSLGLAGYEQYF
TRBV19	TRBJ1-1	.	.	TGTGCCAGTAGAGGGTCGGGGACGATGACTGAAGCTTTCTTT	CASRGSGTMTEAFF
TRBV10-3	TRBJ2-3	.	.	TGTGCCATCAGTGAGTCGATGGGGGACACAGATACGCAGTATTTT	CAISESMGDTDTQYF
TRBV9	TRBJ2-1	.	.	TGTGCTAGCAGCGTAGTAGAGGATGGTGAGCAGTTCTTC	CASSVVEDGEQFF
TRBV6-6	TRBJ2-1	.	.	TGTGCCAGCAGTCTCGAGATGGGGTCGGGTGAGCAGTTCTTC	CASSLEMGSGEQFF
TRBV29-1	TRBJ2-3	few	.	TGCAGCGTTGTTCTAACGGCAGATACGCAGTATTTT	CSVVLTADTQYF